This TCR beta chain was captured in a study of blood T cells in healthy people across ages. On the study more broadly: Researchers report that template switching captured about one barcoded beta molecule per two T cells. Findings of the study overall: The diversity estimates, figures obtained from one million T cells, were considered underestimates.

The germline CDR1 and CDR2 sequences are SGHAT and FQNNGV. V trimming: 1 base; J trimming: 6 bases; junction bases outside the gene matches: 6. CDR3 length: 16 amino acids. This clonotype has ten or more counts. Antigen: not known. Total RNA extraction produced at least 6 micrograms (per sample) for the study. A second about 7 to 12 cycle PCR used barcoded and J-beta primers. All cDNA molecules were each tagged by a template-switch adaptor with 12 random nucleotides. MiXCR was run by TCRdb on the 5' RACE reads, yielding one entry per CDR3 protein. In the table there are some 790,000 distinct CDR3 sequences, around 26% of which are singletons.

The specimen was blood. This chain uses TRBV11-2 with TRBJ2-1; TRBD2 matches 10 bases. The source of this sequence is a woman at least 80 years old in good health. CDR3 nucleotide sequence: TGTGCCAGCAGCTTAGTAGCGGGGGGTGGGAGCAATGAGCAGTTCTTC. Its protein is CASSLVAGGGSNEQFF.